A selection of T cell receptor beta chains follows, all from one sample in a study of blood T cell repertoires in COVID-19. Assay used: immunoSEQ multiplex PCR; TCRdb lists only in-frame clones, some missing. This table has under 200,000 clones, 80% to 85% appearing once. The sequencing sample was made of peripheral blood. The receptors shown here come from a woman in her sixties or seventies with acute or convalescent COVID-19. CDR3s include the opening cysteine and the closing phenylalanine or tryptophan. D genes are given only for firm matches. Part of the rows lack a size; the others show once, few, many or a class for expanded clones.

CDR3 length: 13; J gene: TRBJ1-2; D gene: TRBD1; clone size: .; V gene: TRBV11-2; CDR3 DNA: TGTGCCAGCAGCGTCTCCAGGGGGAAGGGCTACACCTTC; CDR3 protein: CASSVSRGKGYTF
CDR3 length: 19; J gene: TRBJ2-2; D gene: TRBD2; clone size: .; V gene: TRBV7-3; CDR3 DNA: TGTGCCAGCAGCTCCCCACGACGGGGCGCGGGGGTTCGGACCGGGGAGCTGTTTTTT; CDR3 protein: CASSSPRRGAGVRTGELFF
CDR3 length: 17; J gene: TRBJ2-7; D gene: .; clone size: .; V gene: TRBV21-1; CDR3 DNA: TGTGCCAGCAGCAGGACTTTTCGGGGGACGGTTCGGGGCGAGCAGTACTTC; CDR3 protein: CASSRTFRGTVRGEQYF
CDR3 length: 19; J gene: TRBJ1-1; D gene: TRBD1; clone size: .; V gene: TRBV18; CDR3 DNA: TGTGCCAGCTCACCCCAGTCTACCACCTACAGGGGCATGAACACTGAAGCTTTCTTT; CDR3 protein: CASSPQSTTYRGMNTEAFF
CDR3 length: 16; J gene: TRBJ2-7; D gene: TRBD2; clone size: .; V gene: TRBV18; CDR3 DNA: TGTGCCAGCTCACACAATCTAGCGGGGGGGCAGGACGAGCAGTACTTC; CDR3 protein: CASSHNLAGGQDEQYF
CDR3 length: 16; J gene: TRBJ2-5; D gene: TRBD2; clone size: .; V gene: TRBV10-3; CDR3 DNA: TGTGCCATCAGTGAGCCCCCGGGACTAGCACAGGAGACCCAGTACTTC; CDR3 protein: CAISEPPGLAQETQYF
CDR3 length: 19; J gene: TRBJ2-6; D gene: .; clone size: .; V gene: TRBV3-1/TRBV3-2; CDR3 DNA: TGTGCCAGCAGCCAGGGCTATGTGGGGGCCCACTCTGGGGCCAACGTCCTGACTTTC; CDR3 protein: CASSQGYVGAHSGANVLTF
CDR3 length: 16; J gene: TRBJ1-2; D gene: TRBD1; clone size: .; V gene: TRBV19; CDR3 DNA: TGTGCCAGTAGTCCCGCAGACAGGGAGAAAGGCTATGGCTACACCTTC; CDR3 protein: CASSPADREKGYGYTF
CDR3 length: 15; J gene: TRBJ2-7; D gene: TRBD1; clone size: .; V gene: TRBV4-3; CDR3 DNA: TGCGCCAGCAGCCAAGTGGGACAGACCCGGGGAGAGCAGTACTTC; CDR3 protein: CASSQVGQTRGEQYF
CDR3 length: 17; J gene: TRBJ1-5; D gene: .; clone size: .; V gene: TRBV7-9; CDR3 DNA: TGTGCCAGCAGCTTAAGGAGCACGGAGATTAGCAATCAGCCCCAGCATTTT; CDR3 protein: CASSLRSTEISNQPQHF
CDR3 length: 15; J gene: TRBJ2-7; D gene: TRBD1; clone size: .; V gene: TRBV7-2; CDR3 DNA: TGTGCCAGCAGCTTATCAGGACAGGGATTCCCCGAGCAGTACTTC; CDR3 protein: CASSLSGQGFPEQYF
CDR3 length: 13; J gene: TRBJ2-5; D gene: .; clone size: .; V gene: TRBV6-5; CDR3 DNA: TGTGCCAGCAGTTACTCTTGGCGGGAGACCCAGTACTTC; CDR3 protein: CASSYSWRETQYF
CDR3 length: 16; J gene: TRBJ1-4; D gene: .; clone size: few; V gene: TRBV4-1; CDR3 DNA: TGCGCCAGCAGCCAAGATCGGCCAGGAACTAATGAAAAACTGTTTTTT; CDR3 protein: CASSQDRPGTNEKLFF
CDR3 length: 16; J gene: TRBJ2-5; D gene: TRBD1; clone size: once; V gene: TRBV6-5; CDR3 DNA: TGTGCCAGCAGTTACTCTGGGACAGGGGGCGTCAAGACCCAGTACTTC; CDR3 protein: CASSYSGTGGVKTQYF
CDR3 length: 12; J gene: TRBJ1-2; D gene: .; clone size: .; V gene: TRBV19; CDR3 DNA: TGTGCCAGTAGTGTCTACAGCGGAGGCTACACCTTC; CDR3 protein: CASSVYSGGYTF
CDR3 length: 19; J gene: TRBJ2-1; D gene: TRBD2; clone size: .; V gene: TRBV11-2; CDR3 DNA: TGTGCCAGCAGCTTAGAGGGGGCCCATAGCGGGGGACCCTACAATGAGCAGTTCTTC; CDR3 protein: CASSLEGAHSGGPYNEQFF
CDR3 length: 18; J gene: TRBJ1-6; D gene: TRBD1; clone size: .; V gene: TRBV18; CDR3 DNA: TGTGCCAGCTCACCATGGGGACAGGGGAGCTCCTATAATTCACCCCTCCACTTT; CDR3 protein: CASSPWGQGSSYNSPLHF